This TCR beta chain appears in the sequencing data of a study of beta chain features in type 1 diabetes. Reverse transcribing all isolated RNA meant expressed TCRB transcripts were sequenced. Clones were sequenced by immunoSEQ multiplex PCR, and TCRdb holds only the in-frame ones, with some missing. The sample has over 200,000 clones, under 13% seen once. V lost 5 bases and J lost 5, with 10 bases in between. This CDR3 spans 12 amino acids. The germline CDR1 and CDR2 sequences are SGHDN and FVKESK. Findings and limits, study-wide: Patients with Type 1 diabetes showed moderately but significantly shorter TCRB CDR3s in all four CD4+ subsets.

The table lists this clone with a few counts. Its antigen is not identified. This chain joins TRBV14 and TRBJ2-7; D may be TRBD2 (5 bases). The sequenced sample was naive CD4+ T cells from blood. The TCR sequence derives from a man younger than 45 with type 1 diabetes. The CDR3 nucleotides read TGTGCCAGCAGCTTACGGCGGGACGAGCAGTACTTC. Translation: CASSLRRDEQYF.